This T cell receptor (beta chain) is drawn from a study of cytomegalovirus exposure and HLA in healthy donors. Study results and caveats: According to the study, about 180 TCR beta chains were cytomegalovirus-associated.

The CDR3 sequence is 15 residues long. The V gene lost 2 bases and the J gene lost 1 base, with 10 bases spanning the gap. Germline CDR1 is MDHEN and CDR2 is SYDVKM. Remarks on this clone: Its specificity is unknown.

The study ran its PCR with 60 Vbeta and 13 Jbeta primers. TCRdb keeps only in-frame clones here, not all; method: immunoSEQ multiplex PCR. The sample contains 120,000 or so clones, approximately 78% of which appear only once. V and J are TRBV28 and TRBJ2-3, with a tentative D call TRBD1 (6 bases). Sequencing was performed on PBMCs. The TCR sequence derives from a middle-aged man in good health and CMV-seronegative. This CDR3 reads CASSLAGAGTDTQYF. The CDR3 nucleotides are TGTGCCAGCAGTTTAGCAGGGGCTGGCACAGATACGCAGTATTTT.